A selection of T cell receptor beta chains follows, all from one sample in a study of vaccination and CD4 T cells after COVID-19. TCRdb reprocessed the PCR reads via MiXCR and lists one record per CDR3 protein. In the table there are around 20,000 distinct CDR3 sequences, less than 65% of which are singletons. No cognate antigen is known for these TCRs. The sequenced sample was CD4+ T cells from blood, cultured in vitro. These receptors were obtained from a human donor who had recovered from COVID-19. The CDR3 runs from the conserved cysteine through the conserved F or W. The D gene is left open where the match is weak. Clone size, where shown, is once, few, many, or a class for clones that have expanded.

NA	TRBV20-1	TRBJ2-2	NA	14	TGCAGTGCCAGGTGGCAAACCGGAGGCGGGGAGCTGTTTTTT	CSARWQTGGGELFF
NA	TRBV24-1	TRBJ2-7	NA	15	TGTGCCACCAGTGATTTGCTGTTACTAGCCTACGAGCAGTACTTC	CATSDLLLLAYEQYF
NA	TRBV10-1	TRBJ2-7	few	14	TGCGCCAGCAGTGAGAGGGACACAGCTGGGGAGCAGTACTTC	CASSERDTAGEQYF
TRBD1	TRBV19	TRBJ1-6	NA	13	TGTGCCAGTAGTAGCGACAGGGGGAAGCCCCTCCACTTT	CASSSDRGKPLHF
NA	TRBV5-4	TRBJ1-4	NA	15	TGTGCCAGCAGCTCAACGGGACGCAATAATGAAAAACTGTTTTTT	CASSSTGRNNEKLFF
NA	TRBV28	TRBJ1-5	NA	15	TGTGCCAGCAGTTTGGTAAGGCCTCAAATGGGGCCCCAGCATTTT	CASSLVRPQMGPQHF
NA	TRBV19	TRBJ2-2	NA	14	TGTGCCAGTAGTCACGGGGGACGCACCGGGGAGCTGTTTTTT	CASSHGGRTGELFF
NA	TRBV7-3	TRBJ2-3	NA	15	TGTGCCAGCAGCTTAATATCGGGAGTGGCAGATACGCAGTATTTT	CASSLISGVADTQYF
NA	TRBV2	TRBJ1-1	NA	14	TGTGCCAGCAGGGAGGAGTCAAAGAACACTGAAGCTTTCTTT	CASREESKNTEAFF
NA	TRBV7-2	TRBJ1-1	NA	13	TGTGCCAGCAGCTTAGTCCCTAACACTGAAGCTTTCTTT	CASSLVPNTEAFF
NA	TRBV12-3/TRBV12-4	TRBJ2-3	NA	13	TGTGCCAGCAGTTTCGGGGGCACAGATACGCAGTATTTT	CASSFGGTDTQYF
TRBD2	TRBV20-1	TRBJ2-3	NA	17	TGCAGTGCTCATGGACTAGCGGGGGGCCAGGGGACAGATACGCAGTATTTT	CSAHGLAGGQGTDTQYF
NA	TRBV6-2/TRBV6-3	TRBJ1-6	few	12	TGTGCCAGCAGTAAAGGTACCTCACCCCTCCACTTT	CASSKGTSPLHF
TRBD2	TRBV19	TRBJ2-2	NA	14	TGTGCGACTAGCGGGAGGTCATGGGGCGGGGAGCTGTTTTTT	CATSGRSWGGELFF
NA	TRBV20-1	TRBJ1-1	few	13	TGCAGTGCTAGAGTCGGGGGGGGCACTGAAGCTTTCTTT	CSARVGGGTEAFF
TRBD1	TRBV24-1	TRBJ2-5	few	15	TGTGCCACCAGTGACCCAACAGGGGACCAAGAGACCCAGTACTTC	CATSDPTGDQETQYF
NA	TRBV30	TRBJ1-2	NA	13	TGTGCCTGGAGTGGACAGGATAACTATGGCTACACCTTC	CAWSGQDNYGYTF
NA	TRBV6-1	TRBJ1-1	NA	13	TGTGCCAGCGCGAGGAGTCCGAACACTGAAGCTTTCTTT	CASARSPNTEAFF
NA	TRBV7-3	TRBJ1-2	few	13	TGTGCCAGCAGCCACCGGGACCAGTTGGGCTACACCTTC	CASSHRDQLGYTF
TRBD2	TRBV27	TRBJ2-7	NA	14	TGTGCCAGCAGTCCACGGACTAGCGGCTACGAGCAGTACTTC	CASSPRTSGYEQYF
NA	TRBV10-3	TRBJ1-3	NA	14	TGTGCCATCAGTGACACCAGGGGAGGAAACACCATATATTTT	CAISDTRGGNTIYF
NA	TRBV19	TRBJ2-7	once	16	TGTGCCAGTAGTAAAGGTAGTACCCGGTACTCCTACGAGCAGTACTTC	CASSKGSTRYSYEQYF
TRBD1	TRBV24-1	TRBJ2-5	NA	15	TGTGCCACCAGTGGCTCGGGACAGCGTCCGGAGACCCAGTACTTC	CATSGSGQRPETQYF
NA	TRBV10-3	TRBJ2-3	NA	14	TGTGCCATCATGTCCGAGCGGACCACAGATACGCAGTATTTT	CAIMSERTTDTQYF
NA	TRBV24-1	TRBJ1-1	NA	12	TGTGCCACCAGTGATGCGGGGACTGAAGCTTTCTTT	CATSDAGTEAFF
NA	TRBV6-4	TRBJ2-1	once	16	TGTGCCAGCAGTGACTCGGCGGGACCTCCCTACAATGAGCAGTTCTTC	CASSDSAGPPYNEQFF
NA	TRBV25-1	TRBJ1-2	NA	12	TGTGCCAGCAGTGAATATGGGGGGCTCGCGTTCTTC	CASSEYGGLAFF
TRBD1	TRBV20-1	TRBJ1-2	few	12	TGCAGTGCTAGAGAGGGACAGGGGTTAAACACCTTC	CSAREGQGLNTF
TRBD1	TRBV7-2	TRBJ2-1	few	16	TGTGCCAGTAGCTCCCTCCCCCTGAGACAGGGTGCTGAGCAGTTCTTC	CASSSLPLRQGAEQFF
NA	TRBV10-3	TRBJ2-5	NA	16	TGTGCCATCAGTGAGTCAGCGGGTGAACGGCAAGAGACCCAGTACTTC	CAISESAGERQETQYF
TRBD1	TRBV2	TRBJ2-7	few	14	TGTGCCAGCAGATCCGGGACAGGGGGCAACGAGCAGTACTTC	CASRSGTGGNEQYF
TRBD1	TRBV10-3	TRBJ1-2	few	18	TGTGCCATCAGTGAGTCTGTCGTAGGACAGGGGAAAGTGGCTGGCTACACCTTC	CAISESVVGQGKVAGYTF
NA	TRBV21-1	TRBJ1-4	NA	17	TGTGCCAGCAGCAAAGTGCGAGGAACAGCAACTAATGAAAAACTGTTTTTT	CASSKVRGTATNEKLFF
TRBD1	TRBV20-1	TRBJ2-5	few	15	TGCAGTGCTAGAGATTTTGGGACAGGGGAAGAGACCCAGTACTTC	CSARDFGTGEETQYF
NA	TRBV7-6	TRBJ2-1	NA	13	TGTGCCAGCAGCTTGTCGGCCAGAGGGAAGCAGTTCTTC	CASSLSARGKQFF
NA	TRBV6-1	TRBJ1-3	NA	15	TGTGCCAGCAGTACTACAGGGCTGGGTGGAAACACCATATATTTT	CASSTTGLGGNTIYF
NA	TRBV7-2	TRBJ1-2	few	15	TGTGCCAGCAGCTGGGCGGGGGGCAGCAACTATGGCTACACCTTC	CASSWAGGSNYGYTF
TRBD2	TRBV20-1	TRBJ2-5	NA	13	TGCAGTGCAAAGACTAGCGGAAAAGAGACCCAGTACTTC	CSAKTSGKETQYF
NA	TRBV27	TRBJ1-6	few	16	TGTGCCAGCAGTGTATGGGATAGCTCCTATAATTCACCCCTCCACTTT	CASSVWDSSYNSPLHF
TRBD2	TRBV5-5	TRBJ2-3	NA	16	TGTGCCAGCAGCTCAAATGTACGCGGGGGGTGGGATACGCAGTATTTT	CASSSNVRGGWDTQYF
NA	TRBV4-3	TRBJ1-6	NA	13	TGCGCCAGCAGCCAAGTACTAGTCTCACCCCTCCACTTT	CASSQVLVSPLHF
NA	TRBV20-1	TRBJ2-7	NA	16	TGCAGTGCTAGCAGTTTTCGGCACGATTTCTCCTACGAGCAGTACTTC	CSASSFRHDFSYEQYF
NA	TRBV6-2/TRBV6-3	TRBJ2-1	NA	14	TGTGCCAGCAGTTATTCGAGGGGGGTCTATGAGCAGTTCTTC	CASSYSRGVYEQFF
NA	TRBV27	TRBJ2-5	few	14	TGTGCCAGCAGTTTCCGGGACACCCAAGAGACCCAGTACTTC	CASSFRDTQETQYF
TRBD2	TRBV30	TRBJ2-7	once	14	TGTGCCTGGAGTGGGACTAGCGGTCCCTCAGGGCAGTACTTC	CAWSGTSGPSGQYF
TRBD2	TRBV7-9	TRBJ2-5	NA	15	TGTGCCAGCAGCTCGGGACTAGCGGGTCGGGAGACCCAGTACTTC	CASSSGLAGRETQYF
TRBD1	TRBV28	TRBJ1-5	NA	14	TGTGCCAGCAGTTTTTCAGGACAGGCCCGAGCCCAGCATTTT	CASSFSGQARAQHF
NA	TRBV20-1	TRBJ1-2	NA	17	TGCAGTGCTAGAGATAGGCAGGGAGTACTACGCAACTATGGCTACACCTTC	CSARDRQGVLRNYGYTF
TRBD1	TRBV7-9	TRBJ2-2	NA	15	TGTGCCAGCAGTTGGGACAGGAGGGACACCGGGGAGCTGTTTTTT	CASSWDRRDTGELFF
NA	TRBV29-1	TRBJ2-7	once	12	TGCAGCGTTGAAGGGGCGTGGCGGGAGCAGTACTTC	CSVEGAWREQYF
NA	TRBV20-1	TRBJ1-1	NA	12	TGCAGTGTTCCCCCGAGGGGCCCGGAAGCTTTCTTT	CSVPPRGPEAFF